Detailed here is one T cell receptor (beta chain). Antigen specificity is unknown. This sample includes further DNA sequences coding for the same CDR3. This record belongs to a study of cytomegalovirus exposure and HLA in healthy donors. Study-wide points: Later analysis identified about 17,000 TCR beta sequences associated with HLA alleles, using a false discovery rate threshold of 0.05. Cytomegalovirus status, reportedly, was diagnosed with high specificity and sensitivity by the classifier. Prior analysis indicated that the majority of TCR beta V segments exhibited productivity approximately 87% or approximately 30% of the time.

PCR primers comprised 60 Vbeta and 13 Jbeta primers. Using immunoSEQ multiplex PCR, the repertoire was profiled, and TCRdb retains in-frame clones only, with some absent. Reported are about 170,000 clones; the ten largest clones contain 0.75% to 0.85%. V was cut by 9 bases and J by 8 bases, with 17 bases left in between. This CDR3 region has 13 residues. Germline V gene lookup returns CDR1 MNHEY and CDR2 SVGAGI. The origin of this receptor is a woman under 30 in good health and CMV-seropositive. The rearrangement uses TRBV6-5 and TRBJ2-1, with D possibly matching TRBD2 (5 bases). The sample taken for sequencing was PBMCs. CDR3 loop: CARGCFGKHEQFF. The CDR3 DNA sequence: TGTGCCAGGGGATGCTTCGGGAAGCATGAGCAGTTCTTC.